The present T cell receptor beta chain was sequenced within a study of cytomegalovirus exposure and HLA in healthy donors. Note on this clone: Its antigen is not known.

PCR used 60 Vbeta primers and 13 Jbeta primers. The protocol was immunoSEQ multiplex PCR, while the TCRdb copy is restricted to in-frame clones and leaves out a portion. The sample contains some 100,000 clones, 76% of which appear only once. The CDR3 has 15 amino acids. Germline V gene data show CDR1 as SNHLY and CDR2 as FYNNEI. V dropped 4 bases and J dropped 4; count of bases not matched to a gene: 5. Study results and limitations: A later analysis by the authors found several of the most significant clusters apparently linked to common viral pathogens. In a later analysis, a missense DCLRE1C variant was linked to TCR beta V- and J-gene trimming. Using the classifier, cytomegalovirus status was reportedly diagnosed with high specificity and sensitivity. Listed as cytomegalovirus-associated were over 150 TCR beta chains.

The origin of this receptor is a woman in her forties or fifties in good health and CMV-seropositive. Material: PBMCs. This chain links TRBV2 with TRBJ1-4; 8 bases are a match to TRBD1. In nucleotides, the CDR3 is TGTGCCAGCAGTGGTCAGGGGGCGTTTAATGAAAAACTGTTTTTT. Translated: CASSGQGAFNEKLFF.